This paragraph covers one TCR beta chain sequence. The sample belongs to a study of blood T cell repertoires in COVID-19. Study-wide background: The United States, Italy and Spain supplied acute and convalescent COVID-19 samples. Sources were T cells, B-cell-depleted T cells, or PBMCs; the material itself was cDNA or gDNA.

This CDR3 contains 16 residues. Germline V CDR1 and CDR2: MGHRA, YSYEKL. Trimming removed 3 bases from V and 0 bases from J; junction bases left unmatched: 7. Methods used by the authors: By means of reference gene primer amplification, nucleated cell counts were estimated. Measured with immunoSEQ multiplex PCR; TCRdb has only the in-frame clones, and not every one. Clone size and the V and J calls come from that table; the DNA yielded D and trimming. The sample shows about 170,000 clones, approximately 74% of them seen only once. The sequence was collected from a woman at least 80 years old with acute or convalescent COVID-19. The sequencing sample was made of peripheral blood. This chain joins TRBV4-1 and TRBJ2-7, with TRBD2 matching over 8 bases. The CDR3 sequence: CASSHPDGTSSYEQYF. As DNA, the CDR3 is TGCGCCAGCAGCCACCCTGATGGGACTAGCTCCTACGAGCAGTACTTC.